This T cell receptor beta chain appears in the sequencing data of a study of blood T cell repertoires in COVID-19 (dated by TCRdb to the early 2020s). For the study in its entirety: The collaborator samples originated in the United States, Italy and Spain and spanned the acute and convalescent phases of COVID-19. Nearly every sample came with metadata listing a de-identified subject ID, COVID-19 status, age in years and sex. Subjects who had been exposed to COVID-19, were actively infected with it, or had recovered from it provided the deeply sampled blood TCRbeta repertoires that made up the dataset. The prospective study material was composed of cDNA or gDNA derived from T cells, B-cell-depleted T cells, or PBMCs. Samples came from the ongoing ImmuneRACE study (first 160 participants) plus 1,254 subjects from 6 global collaborators. The repertoires were released in a freely available public database meant as a resource for research on the immune response to SARS-CoV-2. HLA class I and class II types, where available, came from metadata supplied by the sample provider rather than from assay-based typing.

TCRbeta CDR3 regions were amplified from genomic DNA by means of the immunoSEQ Assay, a bias-controlled multiplex PCR. The source study handled its data this way. Nucleated cell counts per sample were estimated from amplification of reference gene primers within the assay. Sequence reads were collapsed and filtered to measure the absolute abundance of every unique TCRbeta CDR3 rearrangement. For each sample, productive Simpson clonality was calculated as the square root of Simpson's diversity index across productive rearrangements. Entries here come from immuneACCESS through TCRdb and include only in-frame sequences with V and J called. Some clones fail to appear in such tables; in the studies checked, an unresolved V gene covers under half of the shortfall, and the cause of the remainder is unknown. V and J calls and clone size are copied from that table; D and trimming were computed from the DNA. Recorded for this sample are tens of thousands of clones; about four fifths of them occurred a single time. Of the sample, more than 7.5% falls within the top ten clones.

Reading from cysteine to phenylalanine, the CDR3 counts 13 amino acids. Kept here is only the CDR3 DNA, which spans 39 bases and is read in frame from base 1. Trimming removed 5 bases from V and 11 bases from J, leaving 18 bases between the germline ends. The collaborating institutions used their own protocols to collect whole blood in K2EDTA tubes. For TCRbeta analysis, collaborators shipped samples in one of three forms: frozen whole blood, isolated PBMCs, or DNA extracted from either of those sample types. Comment on this clone: Its antigen is not yet known. The sample holds no much larger clone one base away, and base qualities are not on file.

Overall study outcomes, separate from this receptor: The quantity of clinical and demographic metadata differed by source and by participant and was supplied without curation.

Source material: peripheral blood. This sequence uses TRBV12-3 or TRBV12-4 and TRBJ1-1, with TRBD1 as a weak D call on 6 bases. This TCR was recovered from an elderly woman with acute or convalescent COVID-19. The CDR3 protein sequence reads: CASSIRQDLRAFF. The DNA reads TGTGCCAGCAGTATCCGACAGGATTTGAGGGCTTTCTTT.